This TCR beta chain was recovered during a study of cytomegalovirus exposure and HLA in healthy donors. Across the whole study: A prior analysis found roughly 110 million unique TCR beta sequences from 150 million to 200 million T cells. Overall study findings and caveats: The study dropped some indistinguishable V segments, TRBV6-2 and TRBV6-3 among them.

As concerns this clone: The antigen is undetermined.

This PCR relied on a set of 60 Vbeta primers and 13 Jbeta primers. Sequenced by immunoSEQ multiplex PCR; TCRdb stores in-frame clones only, minus some. The table shows 150,000 to 200,000 clones, with roughly three quarters occurring only once. CDR1 is MNHNY, CDR2 SVGAGI, per germline (reference sequence). There are 13 residues in the CDR3. Trimming stripped 0 bases from V and 4 bases from J, with 7 bases between. The source of this sequence is a woman in her forties in good health and CMV-seronegative. Sample: PBMCs. This chain uses TRBV6-6 with TRBJ2-7, with a possible D match to TRBD1 (5 bases). The CDR3 sequence: CASSYSKGYEQYF. The CDR3 DNA follows: TGTGCCAGCAGTTACTCGAAGGGGTACGAGCAGTACTTC.